The present T cell receptor (beta chain) was sequenced within a study of control samples from healthy donors and cancer patients. Germline V gene sequence: CDR1 SGDLS, CDR2 YYNGEE. V lost 3 bases to trimming and J lost 7 bases, with 17 bases between them. CDR3 length: 14 residues. This clone has a single count. Sequencing was performed with immunoSEQ multiplex PCR; in TCRdb, only in-frame clones are kept and a portion is missing. Among roughly 150,000 clones listed, 89% were seen once. The rearrangement uses TRBV9 and TRBJ2-7; D unclear. This TCR was recovered from a man between 25 and 39 years old in good health. Sequencing input: blood. CDR3 sequence: CASSEGVVGGEQYF. CDR3 coding DNA: TGTGCCAGCAGCGAGGGTGTTGTAGGTGGGGAGCAGTACTTC.